These 4 T cell receptor beta chains were all obtained from the same sample, sequenced in a study of blood T cell repertoires in COVID-19. TCRdb's copy holds only in-frame clones and misses some; the assay was immunoSEQ multiplex PCR. The table shows 200,000 to 250,000 clones, with roughly 85% occurring only once. The source material was peripheral blood. The receptors were gathered from a man aged 40-49 years with acute or convalescent COVID-19.

J is TRBJ2-7 and V is TRBV7-9; 9 nucleotides line up with TRBD1. Trimming took 1 base from V and 4 from J; bases not matched to a gene: 2. Germline CDR1 is SEHNR and CDR2 is FQNEAQ (reference sequence). The CDR3 is made up of 14 amino acids. CDR3 loop: CASSLEQGAYEQYF. The DNA of the CDR3 is TGTGCCAGCAGCTTAGAACAGGGGGCATACGAGCAGTACTTC.

This clone was seen only a few times. J is TRBJ1-1 and V is TRBV19, with 7 bases matching TRBD1. The CDR3 consists of 15 residues. CDR1 is LNHDA, CDR2 SQIVND, per germline (reference sequence). The J segment lost 4 bases and the V segment lost 4 bases, leaving 9 bases of the junction unmatched. The CDR3 nucleotides are TGTGCCAGTAGTACCACGACAGGGTGGGGCACTGAAGCTTTCTTT. Translation: CASSTTTGWGTEAFF.

On this clone itself: At the DNA level, this CDR3 is encoded by other sequences in the same sample as well. The chain joins TRBV7-9 to TRBJ2-7; TRBD1 matches at 11 bases. This CDR3 has 15 residues. V lost 0 bases to trimming and J lost 4 bases; unmatched junction nucleotides: 2. Germline lookup yields CDR1 SEHNR and CDR2 FQNEAQ (reference sequence). CDR3 coding DNA: TGTGCCAGCAGCTTAGCGGGGACAGGGGGTTACGAGCAGTACTTC. Translation gives CASSLAGTGGYEQYF.

The rearrangement uses TRBV6-5 and TRBJ2-5; weak D call: TRBD1 (5 bases). From germline, CDR1 is MNHEY and CDR2 SVGAGI. CDR3 length equals 15 residues. V dropped 2 bases and J dropped 2 bases, with 12 bases sitting between them. The CDR3 region has the DNA TGTGCCAGCAGTTACCAGGGTATCTGGCAAGAGACCCAGTACTTC. This translates into CASSYQGIWQETQYF.